A selection of T cell receptor beta chains follows, all from one sample in a study of Ad26.COV2.S vaccination and SARS-CoV-2 variants. The repertoire was sequenced with immunoSEQ multiplex PCR; TCRdb's copy has only in-frame clones and lacks some. The repertoire holds around 500,000 clones, nearly 90% seen once, with more than 1.5% in the top ten. Sequenced here: peripheral blood, sampled in a trial of Ad26.COV2.S vaccine versus placebo. The source is a person between 18 and 65 years old who received the Ad26.COV2.S COVID-19 vaccine or a placebo. The CDR3 runs from the conserved cysteine through the conserved F or W. Fields, in order: clone size, V gene, CDR3 length, D gene, J gene, CDR3 DNA, CDR3 protein. A D gene is named only where the DNA matches it firmly. Rows may omit the clone size; those that give it use once, few, many or a size class.

abundance: few
v_gene: TRBV11-2
len: 13
d_gene: NA
j_gene: TRBJ1-5
CDR3nt: TGTGCCAGCAGCTTAGATGAGAATCAGCCCCAGCATTTT
CDR3aa: CASSLDENQPQHF

abundance: NA
v_gene: TRBV6-2/TRBV6-3
len: 15
d_gene: TRBD1
j_gene: TRBJ2-3
CDR3nt: TGTGCCAGCAGTTACGGGACAGTATACACAGATACGCAGTATTTT
CDR3aa: CASSYGTVYTDTQYF

abundance: NA
v_gene: TRBV2
len: 13
d_gene: TRBD1
j_gene: TRBJ1-4
CDR3nt: TGTGCCAGCAGGCCCGACAGGGTTGAAAAACTGTTTTTT
CDR3aa: CASRPDRVEKLFF

abundance: NA
v_gene: TRBV11-2
len: 11
d_gene: NA
j_gene: TRBJ2-7
CDR3nt: TGTGCCAGCGTTTCCCCCCTCAAGCAGTACTTC
CDR3aa: CASVSPLKQYF

abundance: NA
v_gene: TRBV5-6
len: 15
d_gene: NA
j_gene: TRBJ2-7
CDR3nt: TGTGCCAGCAGCTTCGGCATCCACGAGGGCTACGAGCAGTACTTC
CDR3aa: CASSFGIHEGYEQYF

abundance: NA
v_gene: TRBV6-5
len: 16
d_gene: NA
j_gene: TRBJ1-5
CDR3nt: TGTGCCAGCAGTTACTCGGTTACAACTGGGATGGGGCCCCAGCATTTT
CDR3aa: CASSYSVTTGMGPQHF

abundance: NA
v_gene: TRBV30
len: 14
d_gene: NA
j_gene: TRBJ2-7
CDR3nt: TGTGCCTGGGCGAAAACCGGGACACCCTACGAGCAGTACTTC
CDR3aa: CAWAKTGTPYEQYF

abundance: NA
v_gene: TRBV13
len: 16
d_gene: TRBD1
j_gene: TRBJ1-6
CDR3nt: TGTGCCAGCAGCCCCCGTAGGGACAGGTTAAACTCACCCCTCCACTTT
CDR3aa: CASSPRRDRLNSPLHF

abundance: once
v_gene: TRBV28
len: 15
d_gene: TRBD1
j_gene: TRBJ1-2
CDR3nt: TGTGCCAGCAGGAACTCCGGGACAGGAGTTTATGGCTACACCTTC
CDR3aa: CASRNSGTGVYGYTF

abundance: NA
v_gene: TRBV19
len: 12
d_gene: NA
j_gene: TRBJ1-2
CDR3nt: TGTGCCAGTTCGCAGGGGACCTATGGCTACACCTTC
CDR3aa: CASSQGTYGYTF

abundance: NA
v_gene: TRBV19
len: 13
d_gene: TRBD1
j_gene: TRBJ1-1
CDR3nt: TGTGCCAGTAGTGGAGACAGGGGCACTGAAGCTTTCTTT
CDR3aa: CASSGDRGTEAFF

abundance: NA
v_gene: TRBV18
len: 16
d_gene: NA
j_gene: TRBJ2-1
CDR3nt: TGTGCCAGCTCACCAGTGGACGGAAGCTCCTACAATGAGCAGTTCTTC
CDR3aa: CASSPVDGSSYNEQFF

abundance: NA
v_gene: TRBV29-1
len: 13
d_gene: NA
j_gene: TRBJ1-5
CDR3nt: TGCAGCGTTGGAGGGAATAGCAATCAGCCCCAGCATTTT
CDR3aa: CSVGGNSNQPQHF

abundance: NA
v_gene: TRBV6-2/TRBV6-3
len: 11
d_gene: NA
j_gene: TRBJ1-2
CDR3nt: TGTGCCAGCAGTTACCCAGATGGCTACACCTTC
CDR3aa: CASSYPDGYTF

abundance: NA
v_gene: TRBV7-3
len: 16
d_gene: NA
j_gene: TRBJ2-2
CDR3nt: TGTGCCAGCAGCCCGCTGCTGACGACTAACACCGGGGAGCTGTTTTTT
CDR3aa: CASSPLLTTNTGELFF